Following are 19 T cell receptor beta chains from one sample sequenced in a study of T cell responses to AZD1222 COVID-19 vaccine. The method was immunoSEQ multiplex PCR; TCRdb's version includes in-frame clones alone and lacks a portion of them. The sample lists 150,000 to 160,000 clones; about nine tenths were seen once. This material consisted of peripheral blood, taken on day 0 of MenACWY control vaccination. These receptors came from an adult in good health.

This chain connects TRBV6-1 to TRBJ1-3; D gene uncertain. This CDR3 is built from 15 residues. Germline lookup yields CDR1 MNHNS and CDR2 SASEGT. Trimming cost V 2 bases and J 5 bases, with 13 bases left between them. The CDR3 region is CASSEMSGLRNTIYF. In DNA form, the CDR3 reads TGTGCCAGCAGTGAAATGTCAGGCCTTCGAAACACCATATATTTT.

The chain has TRBV7-2 and TRBJ1-5; D call uncertain. This CDR3 contains 13 residues. Germline lookup yields CDR1 SGHTA and CDR2 FQGNSA. V lost 5 bases to trimming and J lost 1 base, with 6 bases between them. The CDR3 region has the DNA TGTGCCAGCAGCGTGGCGAGCAATCAGCCCCAGCATTTT. Its protein product is CASSVASNQPQHF.

V is TRBV7-2 and J is TRBJ2-7, with TRBD2 identical over 7 bases. The CDR3 covers 14 residues. The germline CDR1 and CDR2 sequences are SGHTA and FQGNSA. The ends lost 3 bases at V and 2 bases at J; junction bases unmatched: 4. Here the CDR3 DNA reads TGTGCCAGCAGCTTGGGAGGGCCTCCCTACGAGCAGTACTTC. It translates to CASSLGGPPYEQYF.

CDR3 sequence (DNA): TGCAGCGTTGCATGGCGAGGGGGAGAGACCCAGTACTTC. This translates into CSVAWRGGETQYF. The genes are TRBV29-1 and TRBJ2-5; the D gene is possibly TRBD1 (6 bases). Deletions cut 4 bases from V and 4 bases from J, with 13 bases between. CDR1 SQVTM and CDR2 ANQGSEA come from the germline V gene. This CDR3 is built from 13 residues.

This sequence joins TRBV19 and TRBJ2-7; TRBD2 agrees at 7 bases. Germline V gives CDR1 LNHDA, CDR2 SQIVND (reference sequence). CDR3 size: 14 residues. V was clipped by 9 bases and J by 3 bases; unmatched bases: 11. CDR3 DNA: TGTGCCAGCGGGGTAAGCGGGGCAAGCTACGAGCAGTACTTC. Protein product: CASGVSGASYEQYF.

The CDR3 loop is CASSQNDRDRGSYNSPLHF. The DNA of the CDR3 is TGCGCCAGCAGCCAGAATGACCGGGACAGGGGATCCTATAATTCACCCCTCCACTTT. This chain joins TRBV4-1 and TRBJ1-6; 10 bases agree with TRBD1. The CDR3 is 19 amino acids. V lost 3 bases, J lost 1 base, and 9 bases stayed unmatched. The germline CDR1 and CDR2 sequences are MGHRA and YSYEKL.

This clone has more than one count but fewer than ten. The CDR3 DNA is TGTGCCAGCAGTGACACGGGGGCGCGTGGCACCGGGGAGCTGTTTTTT. It codes for CASSDTGARGTGELFF. This chain links TRBV2 with TRBJ2-2; D tentatively fits TRBD1 or TRBD2 (6 bases each). CDR3 length equals 16 residues. Germline values: CDR1 SNHLY, CDR2 FYNNEI. V lost 3 bases, J lost 4 bases, and 15 bases lay in between.

The rearrangement uses TRBV5-1 and TRBJ2-6; either TRBD1 or TRBD2 may supply D (5 bases each). The CDR3 consists of 15 residues. V was pared by 4 bases and J by 4 bases, with 12 bases between. Germline V gene lookup returns CDR1 SGHRS and CDR2 YFSETQ. CDR3 sequence reads: CASSDTGAGANVLTF. CDR3 nucleotide sequence: TGCGCCAGCAGCGACACCGGGGCCGGGGCCAACGTCCTGACTTTC.

V usage is TRBV7-2 and J usage is TRBJ2-3; 9 bases align to TRBD1. The V and J ends lost 5 bases and 0 bases, in that order; junction bases with no gene match: 6. The germline V gene has CDR1 SGHTA and CDR2 FQGNSA. The CDR3 sequence is 16 residues long. The CDR3 protein is CASSPSGTGSTDTQYF. The CDR3 DNA reads TGTGCCAGCAGCCCCTCCGGGACAGGGAGCACAGATACGCAGTATTTT.

The chain carries TRBV10-1 and TRBJ1-3; 9 bases match TRBD1. The V and J ends lost 0 bases and 4 bases, in that order; junction bases with no gene match: 4. The CDR3 has 16 amino acids. In germline, CDR1 is WNHNN, CDR2 SYGVQD (reference sequence). CDR3 DNA sequence: TGCGCCAGCAGTGAGTCGAGGGACAGGGAAGGAAACACCATATATTTT. It encodes CASSESRDREGNTIYF.

The chain has TRBV11-3 and TRBJ2-5; D is possibly TRBD2 (6 bases). V gave up 4 bases and J gave up 5 bases, with 17 bases separating them. Germline assignment: CDR1 SGHNT and CDR2 YENEEA. This CDR3 has 15 residues. DNA of the CDR3: TGTGCCAGCAGCTCCTCGGGACTTCGGAGGGAGACCCAGTACTTC. Translating it yields CASSSSGLRRETQYF.

The chain combines TRBV4-2 with TRBJ1-6, with D possibly TRBD1 on 6 matching bases. The CDR3 contains 16 residues. The ends were cut back, 0 bases at V and 7 bases at J, with 13 bases in the middle. CDR1 and CDR2 (germline): LGHNA, YNFKEQ. The CDR3 bases are TGTGCCAGCAGCCAAGAGAACGGCAGGGGAAATTCACCCCTCCACTTT. As protein: CASSQENGRGNSPLHF.

The chain employs TRBV5-5 and TRBJ1-2; 9 bases align to TRBD1. Trimming at V came to 6 bases and at J to 12 bases, leaving 12 bases not matched to a gene. CDR3 length equals 13 residues. Germline V gene lookup returns CDR1 SGHKS and CDR2 YYEKEE (reference sequence). In DNA form, the CDR3 reads TGTGCCAGCATCCCCCCGGACAGGGGAATCGACACCTTC. It translates to CASIPPDRGIDTF. Using reference TRBV5-5 and TRBJ1-2 for the parts outside the CDR3, the full variable domain is DAGVTQSPTHLIKTRGQQVTLRCSPISGHKSVSWYQQVLGQGPQFIFQYYEKEERGRGNFPDRFSARQFPNYSSELNVNALLLGDSALYLCASIPPDRGIDTFGSGTRLTVV.

The V gene is TRBV6-2 or TRBV6-3, the J gene TRBJ1-1, with TRBD1 matching 7 bases. This CDR3 contains 12 residues. V shed 6 bases and J 11 bases; nucleotides not matched to a gene: 9. CDR1 is MNHEY and CDR2 is SVGEGT in the germline V gene. The CDR3, as DNA: TGTGCCAGCAGCCCTGGACAGGCAACTGCTTTCTTT. Protein product: CASSPGQATAFF.

The V gene is TRBV2, the J gene TRBJ2-7; 11 nucleotides line up with TRBD2. J gave up 6 bases and V 7 bases, and 11 bases lay outside the gene matches. The CDR3 consists of 15 residues. Germline V gene sequence: CDR1 SNHLY, CDR2 FYNNEI. The CDR3 region has the DNA TGTGCCAGCACCCGGGAGACTAGCGGGGAGGGCGAGCAGTACTTC. Protein: CASTRETSGEGEQYF.

J is TRBJ1-2 and V is TRBV18, with D maybe TRBD1 (6 bases). This CDR3 comprises 17 residues. Trimming removed 2 bases at V and 3 bases at J, with 19 bases between. The germline gives CDR1 KGHSH, CDR2 LQKENI. The CDR3 region has the DNA TGTGCCAGCTCACCAACAGGGATCGGAGGTGGCGACTATGGCTACACCTTC. Translating it yields CASSPTGIGGGDYGYTF.

Regarding this clone: An end of the junction does not agree with germline; a read error may underlie this. The V call is TRBV6-5, the J call TRBJ2-1, with D unresolved. Germline-derived CDR1 and CDR2 are MNHEY and SVGAGI. The CDR3 covers 11 residues. This chain's CDR3 is CASSHSNEQFF. Here the CDR3 DNA reads TGTGCCAGCAGTCACTCAAATGAGCAGTTCTTC.

This clone has a handful of counts. The rearrangement uses TRBV4-2 and TRBJ1-2; tentatively, D is TRBD1 (6 bases). Germline V gene lookup returns CDR1 LGHNA and CDR2 YNFKEQ. V lost 2 bases, J lost 3 bases, and 16 bases lay in between. CDR3 length: 16 residues. The CDR3 DNA is TGTGCCAGCAGCCAAACCGCCCGACAGGAGGACTATGGCTACACCTTC. Its translation is CASSQTARQEDYGYTF.

This clone was observed a single time. V and J are TRBV27 and TRBJ2-4, with D perhaps given as TRBD1 or TRBD2 (5 bases each). V lost 7 bases and J lost 8, with 9 bases in between. This CDR3 is 11 amino acids long. Germline CDR1 reads MNHEY; CDR2 reads SMNVEV (reference sequence). In nucleotides, the CDR3 is TGTGCCAGCACCCTGGGGGACATTCAGTACTTC. Translating it yields CASTLGDIQYF.